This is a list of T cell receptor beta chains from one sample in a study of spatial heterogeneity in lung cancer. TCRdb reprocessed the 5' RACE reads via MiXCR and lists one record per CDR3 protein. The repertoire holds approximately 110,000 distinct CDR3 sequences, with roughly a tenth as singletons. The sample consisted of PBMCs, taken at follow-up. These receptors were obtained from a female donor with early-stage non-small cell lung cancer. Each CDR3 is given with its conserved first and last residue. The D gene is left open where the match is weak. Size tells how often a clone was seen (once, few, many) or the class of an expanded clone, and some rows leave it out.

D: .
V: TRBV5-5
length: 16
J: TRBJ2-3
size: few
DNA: TGTGCCAGCAGCTTGGAACCGATCGGGGGCACAGATACGCAGTATTTT
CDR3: CASSLEPIGGTDTQYF

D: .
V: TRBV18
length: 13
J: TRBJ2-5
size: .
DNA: TGTGCCAGCTCACCACCGAATCGAGAGACCCAGTACTTC
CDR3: CASSPPNRETQYF

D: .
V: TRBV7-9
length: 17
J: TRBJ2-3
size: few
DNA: TGTGCCAGCAGCTTGGGCGGAGGGGCAGCAAGCACAGATACGCAGTATTTT
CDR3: CASSLGGGAASTDTQYF

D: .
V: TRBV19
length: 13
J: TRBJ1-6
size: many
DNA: TGTGCCAGTAGTGACAGACCCAATTCACCCCTCCACTTT
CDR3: CASSDRPNSPLHF

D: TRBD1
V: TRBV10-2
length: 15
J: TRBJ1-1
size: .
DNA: TGCGCCAGCAGTGAATATCAGGGGGCCCACACTGAAGCTTTCTTT
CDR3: CASSEYQGAHTEAFF

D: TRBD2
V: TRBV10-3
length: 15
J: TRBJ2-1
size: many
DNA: TGTGCCAGTAAAACCGGGACTAGATTAGACAATGAGCAGTTCTTC
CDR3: CASKTGTRLDNEQFF

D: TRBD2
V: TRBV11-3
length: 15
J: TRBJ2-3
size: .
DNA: TGTGCCAGCAGCTGGGAGGGCCGTAACACAGATACGCAGTATTTT
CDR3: CASSWEGRNTDTQYF

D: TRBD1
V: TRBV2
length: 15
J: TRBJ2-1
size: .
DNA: TGTGCCAGCAGTTTACAGGGGCCATCGAGGAGTGAGCAGTTCTTC
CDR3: CASSLQGPSRSEQFF

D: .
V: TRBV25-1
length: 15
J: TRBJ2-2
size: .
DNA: TGTGCCAGCAGTGCTACGATCGCGAACACCGGGGAGCTGTTTTTT
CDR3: CASSATIANTGELFF

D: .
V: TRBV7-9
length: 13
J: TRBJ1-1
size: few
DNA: TGTGCCAGTGACAGTCCAGCAGGCCTACAAGCTTTCTTT
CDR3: CASDSPAGLQAFF

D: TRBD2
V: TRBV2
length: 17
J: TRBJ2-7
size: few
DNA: TGTGCCAGCAGTTCTGTTTCCCGCGCGGGAGGGCCCTACGAGCAGTACTTC
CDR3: CASSSVSRAGGPYEQYF

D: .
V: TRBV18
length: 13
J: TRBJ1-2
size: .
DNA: TGTGCCAGCTCAGAGGGGGACAACTATGGCTACACCTTC
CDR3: CASSEGDNYGYTF

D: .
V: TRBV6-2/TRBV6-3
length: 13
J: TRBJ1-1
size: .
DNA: TGTGCCAGCACCGATCAATGGTACACTGAAGCTTTCTTT
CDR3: CASTDQWYTEAFF

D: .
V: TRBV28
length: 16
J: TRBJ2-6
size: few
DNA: TGTGCCAGCAGTTCCCCGGACGCAAATGGGGCCAACGTCCTGACTTTC
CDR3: CASSSPDANGANVLTF

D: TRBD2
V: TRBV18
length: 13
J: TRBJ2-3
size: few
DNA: TGTGCCAGCTCAGACCTAGCGGTAGATACGCAGTATTTT
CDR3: CASSDLAVDTQYF

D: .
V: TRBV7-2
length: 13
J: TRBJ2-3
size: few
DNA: TGTGCCAGCAGCTCCGCGCAGAAAGATACGCAGTATTTT
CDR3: CASSSAQKDTQYF

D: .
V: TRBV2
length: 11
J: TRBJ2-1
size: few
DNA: TGTGCCAGCAGTGAAAAGGTGTGGCAGTTCTTC
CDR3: CASSEKVWQFF

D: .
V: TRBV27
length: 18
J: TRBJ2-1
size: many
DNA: TGTGCCAGCAGTCCCCCCAGCCTGGGGGCTAGCGCGTACAATGAGCAGTTCTTC
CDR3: CASSPPSLGASAYNEQFF

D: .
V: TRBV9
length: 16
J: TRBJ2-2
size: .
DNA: TGTGCCAGCAGCGTAGCTGGCGACCCGAACACCGGGGAGCTGTTTTTT
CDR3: CASSVAGDPNTGELFF

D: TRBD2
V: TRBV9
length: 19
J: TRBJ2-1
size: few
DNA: TGTGCCAGCAGCGGACCCGGGACTAGCGGGAGGCCATCCTACAATGAGCAGTTCTTC
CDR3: CASSGPGTSGRPSYNEQFF

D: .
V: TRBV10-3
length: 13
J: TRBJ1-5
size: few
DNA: TGTGCCATCAGTGTAGGGAACAATCAGCCCCAGCATTTT
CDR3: CAISVGNNQPQHF

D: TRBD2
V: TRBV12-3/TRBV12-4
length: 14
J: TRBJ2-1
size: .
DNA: TGTGCCAGCACTTTTAGCGGGAGAGGAAATGAGCAGTTCTTC
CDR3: CASTFSGRGNEQFF

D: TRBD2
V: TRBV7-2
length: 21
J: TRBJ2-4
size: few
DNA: TGTGCCAGCAGCTTACTCCCAGGGGAGATCGGTAGCGGGAAGGAGAAAAACATTCAGTACTTC
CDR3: CASSLLPGEIGSGKEKNIQYF

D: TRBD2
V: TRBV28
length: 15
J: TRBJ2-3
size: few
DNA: TGTGCCAGCAGCTCTATCCTAGCGGGAGTGGATACGCAGTATTTT
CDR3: CASSSILAGVDTQYF

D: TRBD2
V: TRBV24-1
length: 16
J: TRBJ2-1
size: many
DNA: TGTGCCACCAGTGTCGCTACTGCGGGAGTGGGGAATGAGCAGTTCTTC
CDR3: CATSVATAGVGNEQFF

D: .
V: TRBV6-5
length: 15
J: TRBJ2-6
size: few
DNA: TGTGCCAGCTCGGGGCTATCGGCAGGGGCCAACGTCCTGACTTTC
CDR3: CASSGLSAGANVLTF

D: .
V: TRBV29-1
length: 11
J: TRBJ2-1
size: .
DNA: TGCAGCACGGGATCTAACAATGAGCAGTTCTTC
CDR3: CSTGSNNEQFF

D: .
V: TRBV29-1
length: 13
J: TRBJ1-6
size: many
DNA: TGCAGCGTGGCAGACGGGTTAAATTCACCCCTCCACTTT
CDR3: CSVADGLNSPLHF

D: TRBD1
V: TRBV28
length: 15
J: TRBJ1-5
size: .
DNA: TGTGCCAGCAGTTTACAGGGGGCAAGGGATCAGCCCCAGCATTTT
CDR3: CASSLQGARDQPQHF

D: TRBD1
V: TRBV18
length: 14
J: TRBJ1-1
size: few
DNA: TGTGCCAGCTCACTGGCAGGGGGCCTTGGTGAAGCTTTCTTT
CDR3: CASSLAGGLGEAFF

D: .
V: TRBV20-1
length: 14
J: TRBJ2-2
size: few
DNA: TGCAGTGCTAGAGGTCCTCGGAACACCGGGGAGCTGTTTTTT
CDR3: CSARGPRNTGELFF

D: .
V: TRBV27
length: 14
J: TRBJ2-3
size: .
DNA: TGTGCCAGCAGTTTGACAGGCCACACAGATACGCAGTATTTT
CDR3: CASSLTGHTDTQYF

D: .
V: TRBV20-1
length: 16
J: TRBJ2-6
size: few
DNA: TGCAGTGCTAGGCCCCCGGGGCTATCTGGGGCCAACGTCCTGACTTTC
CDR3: CSARPPGLSGANVLTF

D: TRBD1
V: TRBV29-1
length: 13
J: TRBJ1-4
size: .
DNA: TGCAGCGCCCGACAGGGATTTGCTGAAAAACTGTTTTTT
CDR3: CSARQGFAEKLFF

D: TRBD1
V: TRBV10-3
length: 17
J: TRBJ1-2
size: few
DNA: TGTGCCATCAGTTCACCGGGACAGCAAGCGGGCGTCTATGGCTACACCTTC
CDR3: CAISSPGQQAGVYGYTF

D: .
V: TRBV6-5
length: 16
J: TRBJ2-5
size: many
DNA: TGTGCCAGCAGTTACGCTATGAACAGGGCTCAGGAGACCCAGTACTTC
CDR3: CASSYAMNRAQETQYF

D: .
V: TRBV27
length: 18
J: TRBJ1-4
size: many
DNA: TGTGCCAGCAGTTGGGGCGTGGGAGATCCAAAGTTTAATGAAAAACTGTTTTTT
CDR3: CASSWGVGDPKFNEKLFF

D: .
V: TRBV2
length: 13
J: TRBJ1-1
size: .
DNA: TGTGCCAGCAGTGGCCGCCGAGAGACTGAAGCTTTCTTT
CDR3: CASSGRRETEAFF

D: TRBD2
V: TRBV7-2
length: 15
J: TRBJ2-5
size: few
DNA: TGTGCCAGCAGCCCAATGGGGGGGGTACAAGAGACCCAGTACTTC
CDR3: CASSPMGGVQETQYF

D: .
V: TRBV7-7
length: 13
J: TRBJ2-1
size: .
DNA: TGTGCCAGCAGCTTAGACAGGGAAAATGAGCAGTTCTTC
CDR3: CASSLDRENEQFF

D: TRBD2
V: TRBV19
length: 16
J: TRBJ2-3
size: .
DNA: TGTGCCAGTAGCCAATTACTAGCGGGAGCGACAGATACGCAGTATTTT
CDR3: CASSQLLAGATDTQYF

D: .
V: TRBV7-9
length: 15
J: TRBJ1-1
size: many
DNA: TGTGCCAGCAGCCCCCCGTTCAGACGAGGCACTGAAGCTTTCTTT
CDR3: CASSPPFRRGTEAFF

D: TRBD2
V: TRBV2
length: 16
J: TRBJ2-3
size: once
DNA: TGTGCCAGCAGAGAGGGACTAGCGAAAAAGGGAGATACGCAGTATTTT
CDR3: CASREGLAKKGDTQYF

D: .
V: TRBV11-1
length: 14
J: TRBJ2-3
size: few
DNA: TGTGCCAGCAGCTTGCGCCGGGAGCCAGATACGCAGTATTTT
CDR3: CASSLRREPDTQYF